These 17 T cell receptor beta chains came from one sample sequenced in a study of blood T cell repertoires in COVID-19. Sequencing used immunoSEQ multiplex PCR; TCRdb keeps in-frame clones, though not all of them. The repertoire holds about 160,000 clones, with about four fifths as singletons. The sample was peripheral blood. These receptors all stem from a woman aged 80 or older with active or convalescent COVID-19.

V usage is TRBV6-6 and J usage is TRBJ2-5; 10 bases align to TRBD1. The germline CDR1 and CDR2 sequences are MNHNY and SVGAGI (reference sequence). The CDR3 spans 15 residues. V trimming: 6 bases; J trimming: 5 bases; junction bases outside the gene matches: 9. This CDR3 is CASRQGGQGKETQYF. As DNA, the CDR3 is TGTGCCAGCAGGCAAGGGGGACAGGGGAAGGAGACCCAGTACTTC.

About this clone itself: Other DNA sequences of this sample code for an identical CDR3. The rearrangement joins TRBV5-1 to TRBJ2-5; 7 bases line up with TRBD1. This CDR3 is 14 amino acids long. V shed 1 base, J shed 5 bases, and the junction held 5 bases outside the gene matches. Germline assignment: CDR1 SGHRS and CDR2 YFSETQ. The chain's CDR3 is CASSLFQGEETQYF. CDR3 nucleotides: TGCGCCAGCAGCTTGTTTCAGGGGGAGGAGACCCAGTACTTC.

The chain recombines TRBV6-5 with TRBJ1-2, with 7 bases aligning to TRBD1. Germline V lookup: CDR1 MNHEY, CDR2 SVGAGI. The CDR3 has 12 amino acids. The J segment lost 4 bases and the V segment lost 6 bases, leaving 2 bases of the junction unmatched. The CDR3 loop is CASSWTGYGYTF. In DNA form, the CDR3 reads TGTGCCAGCAGCTGGACAGGCTATGGCTACACCTTC.

V and J are TRBV19 and TRBJ2-7, with 10 bases lining up with TRBD2. The V gene end was trimmed by 1 base and the J gene end by 3 bases; junction bases not matched to a gene: 9. Germline CDR1 reads LNHDA; CDR2 reads SQIVND (reference sequence). The CDR3 extends over 17 amino acids. CDR3 residues: CASSIGGRLAGGYEQYF. The CDR3 DNA is TGTGCCAGTAGTATAGGGGGACGACTAGCGGGTGGCTACGAGCAGTACTTC.

The sample holds one count of this clone. The genes are TRBV30 and TRBJ1-1, with TRBD1 identical over 7 bases. V trimming: 2 bases; J trimming: 2 bases; junction bases outside the gene matches: 5. The length of the CDR3 is 14 residues. In germline, CDR1 is GTSNPN, CDR2 SVGIG (reference sequence). The DNA for the CDR3 is TGTGCCTGGAGTCTGACAGGGAGTAACACTGAAGCTTTCTTT. This encodes CAWSLTGSNTEAFF.

Note on this clone: Other DNA sequences from this sample encode an identical CDR3 as well. The gene calls are TRBV18 and TRBJ1-5; 7 positions agree with TRBD1. The CDR3 covers 15 residues. Germline trimming cut 2 bases from V and 4 bases from J; bases unmatched to any gene: 5. Germline V gene data show CDR1 as KGHSH and CDR2 as LQKENI. The CDR3 nucleotides read TGTGCCAGCTCACCATCGACAGGGTTAAATCAGCCCCAGCATTTT. Its protein product is CASSPSTGLNQPQHF. The full variable domain, with the rest looked up from reference TRBV18 and TRBJ1-5, is NAGVMQNPRHLVRRRGQEARLRCSPMKGHSHVYWYRQLPEEGLKFMVYLQKENIIDESGMPKERFSAEFPKEGPSILRIQQVVRGDSAAYFCASSPSTGLNQPQHFGDGTRLSIL.

V gene TRBV18 combines with J gene TRBJ2-1, with TRBD2 identical over 8 bases. Trimming at V came to 5 bases and at J to 2 bases, leaving 5 bases not matched to a gene. The CDR3 is 15 residues long. From germline, CDR1 is KGHSH and CDR2 LQKENI. Here the CDR3 reads CASSMAGGPYNEQFF. Written as DNA, the CDR3 is TGTGCCAGCTCAATGGCGGGAGGTCCCTACAATGAGCAGTTCTTC.

This clone was recorded a few times. The gene calls are TRBV6-5 and TRBJ1-2, with 9 bases fitting TRBD1. V dropped 5 bases and J dropped 9; count of bases not matched to a gene: 13. The length of the CDR3 is 15 residues. The germline gives CDR1 MNHEY, CDR2 SVGAGI. CDR3 sequence reads: CASSRSGTGLSSYTF. The DNA for the CDR3 is TGTGCCAGCAGTCGGTCCGGGACAGGGTTATCGAGCTACACCTTC.

The rearrangement links TRBV3-1 (or the pseudogene TRBV3-2) to TRBJ2-2; 11 bases line up with TRBD2. CDR3 length: 15 amino acids. V gave up 3 bases and J gave up 7 bases; unmatched junction bases: 4. Germline V lookup: CDR1 LGHDT, CDR2 YNNKEL (reference sequence). CDR3 in DNA: TGTGCCAGCAGCCACACACTAGCGGGAGACGGGGAGCTGTTTTTT. Encoded protein: CASSHTLAGDGELFF.

The J gene is TRBJ2-3, the V gene TRBV5-4; D unresolved. There are 12 residues in the CDR3. The germline CDR1 and CDR2 sequences are SGHNT and YYREEE (reference sequence). Trimming left V 5 bases short and J 2 bases short, with 6 bases between. The CDR3: CASSTDTDTQYF. The CDR3 bases are TGTGCCAGCAGTACAGACACAGATACGCAGTATTTT.

The J gene is TRBJ2-5, the V gene TRBV7-9; TRBD2 aligns across 11 bases. Germline V gives CDR1 SEHNR, CDR2 FQNEAQ (reference sequence). The CDR3 is 14 residues long. The V and J ends lost 0 bases and 7 bases, in that order; junction bases with no gene match: 1. This CDR3 is CASSLASGRGTQYF. CDR3 nucleotides: TGTGCCAGCAGCTTAGCTAGCGGGAGGGGGACCCAGTACTTC.

The chain recombines TRBV6-1 with TRBJ1-6; the D gene is possibly TRBD1 (6 bases). This CDR3 spans 17 amino acids. The germline CDR1 and CDR2 sequences are MNHNS and SASEGT. The germline V and J ends were trimmed by 2 bases and 5 bases, with 16 bases remaining between them. The CDR3 reads CASSERGAGSNNSPLHF. In DNA form, the CDR3 reads TGTGCCAGCAGTGAACGGGGGGCAGGCTCAAATAATTCACCCCTCCACTTT.

This clone was observed a few times. This chain joins TRBV10-3 and TRBJ2-7; D unclear. Trimming shortened V by 5 bases and J by 0 bases, and 5 bases separated the two germline ends. This CDR3 spans 12 amino acids. Looked up from germline, CDR1 is ENHRY and CDR2 is SYGVKD. This CDR3 is CAISINSYEQYF. DNA of the CDR3: TGTGCCATCAGTATAAACTCCTACGAGCAGTACTTC.

This sequence joins TRBV30 and TRBJ2-3; D possibly corresponds to TRBD2 (6 bases). Germline assignment: CDR1 GTSNPN and CDR2 SVGIG (reference sequence). The V end lost 2 bases, the J end lost 4 bases, and 10 bases lay between the germline ends. This CDR3 has 13 residues. The CDR3 DNA reads as TGTGCCTGGAGTTTGGGCGGGGCAGATACGCAGTATTTT. Amino acids: CAWSLGGADTQYF.

There are a few counts of this clone. The chain employs TRBV19 and TRBJ2-2; D is undetermined. The CDR3 consists of 13 residues. Trimming shortened V by 7 bases and J by 4 bases, and 10 bases separated the two germline ends. Germline V gene lookup returns CDR1 LNHDA and CDR2 SQIVND (reference sequence). For the CDR3, the DNA is TGTGCCAGTATGCGCGTCCTCACCGGGGAGCTGTTTTTT. It encodes CASMRVLTGELFF.

This clone was observed a handful of times. This chain links TRBV2 with TRBJ1-4; perhaps TRBD1 as D (6 bases). V dropped 7 bases and J dropped 1 base, with 10 bases sitting between them. CDR1 and CDR2 from the germline V gene are SNHLY and FYNNEI. The CDR3 length is 14 residues. CDR3 residues: CASTLQGTNEKLFF. Here the CDR3 DNA reads TGTGCCAGCACTCTACAGGGAACTAATGAAAAACTGTTTTTT.

The genes are TRBV6-6 and TRBJ1-1; D might be TRBD1 (5 bases). This CDR3 spans 11 amino acids. Germline V gives CDR1 MNHNY, CDR2 SVGAGI (reference sequence). With 4 bases removed from V and 12 bases from J, the gap between germline ends came to 12 bases. The CDR3 DNA follows: TGTGCCAGCAGTTCACGACAGTCCCCTTTCTTT. Translating gives CASSSRQSPFF.